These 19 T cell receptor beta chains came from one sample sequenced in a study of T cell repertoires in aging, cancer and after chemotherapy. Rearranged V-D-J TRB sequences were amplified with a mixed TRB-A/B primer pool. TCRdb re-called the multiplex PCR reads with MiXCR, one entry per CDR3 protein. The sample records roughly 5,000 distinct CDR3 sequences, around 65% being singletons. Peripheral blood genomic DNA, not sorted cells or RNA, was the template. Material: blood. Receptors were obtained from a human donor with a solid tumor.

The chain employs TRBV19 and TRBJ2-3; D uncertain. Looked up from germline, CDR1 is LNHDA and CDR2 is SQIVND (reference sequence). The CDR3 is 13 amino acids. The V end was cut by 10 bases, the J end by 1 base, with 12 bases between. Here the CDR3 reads CATQRSGTDTQYF. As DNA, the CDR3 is TGTGCCACTCAGAGGTCAGGCACAGATACGCAGTATTTT.

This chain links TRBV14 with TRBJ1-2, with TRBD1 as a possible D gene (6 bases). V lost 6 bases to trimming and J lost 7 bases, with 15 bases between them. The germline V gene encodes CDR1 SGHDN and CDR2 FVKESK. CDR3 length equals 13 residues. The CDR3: CASSQGWIGGYTF. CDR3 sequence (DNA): TGTGCCAGCAGTCAGGGGTGGATTGGTGGCTACACCTTC.

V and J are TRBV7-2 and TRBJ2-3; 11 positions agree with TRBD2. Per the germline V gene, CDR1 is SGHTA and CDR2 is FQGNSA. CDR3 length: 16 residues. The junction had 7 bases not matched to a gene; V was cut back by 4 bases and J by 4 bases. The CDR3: CASSSIAGGRADTQYF. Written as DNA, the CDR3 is TGTGCCAGCAGCTCCATAGCGGGGGGGAGGGCAGATACGCAGTATTTT.

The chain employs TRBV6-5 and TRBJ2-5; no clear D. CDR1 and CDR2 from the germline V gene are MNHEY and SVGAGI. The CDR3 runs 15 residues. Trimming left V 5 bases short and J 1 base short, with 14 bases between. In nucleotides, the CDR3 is TGTGCCAGCAGTAATATGGCAGGTCTCCAAGAGACCCAGTACTTC. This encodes CASSNMAGLQETQYF.

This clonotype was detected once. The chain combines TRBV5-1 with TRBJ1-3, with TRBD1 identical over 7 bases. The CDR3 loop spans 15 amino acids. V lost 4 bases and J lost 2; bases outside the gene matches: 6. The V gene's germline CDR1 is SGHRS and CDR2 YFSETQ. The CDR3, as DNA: TGCGCCAGCAGCACCGAAGGGACAGCTGGAAACACCATATATTTT. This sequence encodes CASSTEGTAGNTIYF.

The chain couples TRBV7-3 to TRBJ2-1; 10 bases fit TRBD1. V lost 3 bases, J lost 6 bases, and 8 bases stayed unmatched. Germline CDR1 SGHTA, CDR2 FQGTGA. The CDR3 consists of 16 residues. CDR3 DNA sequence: TGTGCCAGCAGCTTGGGGGGGACAGGGGTACCCAATGAGCAGTTCTTC. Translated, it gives CASSLGGTGVPNEQFF.

The chain's CDR3 is CASSPARGPADTQYF. The CDR3 nucleotides read TGTGCCAGCAGCCCTGCAAGGGGGCCGGCAGATACGCAGTATTTT. The gene calls are TRBV7-2 and TRBJ2-3, with 7 nucleotides matching TRBD1. Trimming took 5 bases from V and 4 from J; bases not matched to a gene: 9. CDR3 size: 15 residues. Per germline, CDR1 SGHTA and CDR2 FQGNSA.

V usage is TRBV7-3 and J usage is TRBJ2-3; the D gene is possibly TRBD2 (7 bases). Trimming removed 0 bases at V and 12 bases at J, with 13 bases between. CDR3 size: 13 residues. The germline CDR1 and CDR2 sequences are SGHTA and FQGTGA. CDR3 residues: CASSLTLAGAQYF. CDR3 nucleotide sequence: TGTGCCAGCAGCTTAACGTTGGCGGGGGCCCAGTATTTT.

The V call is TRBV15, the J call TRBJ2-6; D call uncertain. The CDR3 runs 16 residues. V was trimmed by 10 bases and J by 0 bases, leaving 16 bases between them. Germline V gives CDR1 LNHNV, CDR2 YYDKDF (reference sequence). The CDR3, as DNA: TGTGCCAGCGGCCGGTGGTCTGGCTCTGGGGCCAACGTCCTGACTTTC. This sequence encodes CASGRWSGSGANVLTF. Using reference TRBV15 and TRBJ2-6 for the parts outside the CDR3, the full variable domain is DAMVIQNPRYQVTQFGKPVTLSCSQTLNHNVMYWYQQKSSQAPKLLFHYYDKDFNNEADTPDNFQSRRPNTSFCFLDIRSPGLGDTAMYLCASGRWSGSGANVLTFGAGSRLTVL.

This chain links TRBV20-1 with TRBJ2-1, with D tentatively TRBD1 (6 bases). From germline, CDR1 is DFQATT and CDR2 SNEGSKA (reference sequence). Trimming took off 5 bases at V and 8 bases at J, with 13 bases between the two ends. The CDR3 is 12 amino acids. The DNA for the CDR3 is TGCAGTGCTGAGACAGGTTCGGATGAGCAGTTCTTC. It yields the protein CSAETGSDEQFF.

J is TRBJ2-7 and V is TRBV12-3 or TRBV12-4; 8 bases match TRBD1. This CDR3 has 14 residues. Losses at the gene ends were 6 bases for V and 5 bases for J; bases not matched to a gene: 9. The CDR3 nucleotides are TGTGCCAGCAGCCGAGACAGGGGTGTGAACGAGCAGTACTTC. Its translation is CASSRDRGVNEQYF.

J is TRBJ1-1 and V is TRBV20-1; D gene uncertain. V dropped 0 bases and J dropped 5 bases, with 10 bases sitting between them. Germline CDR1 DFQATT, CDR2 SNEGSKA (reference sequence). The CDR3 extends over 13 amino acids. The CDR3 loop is CSARDADETEAFF. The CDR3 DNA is TGCAGTGCTAGAGATGCAGATGAAACTGAAGCTTTCTTT.

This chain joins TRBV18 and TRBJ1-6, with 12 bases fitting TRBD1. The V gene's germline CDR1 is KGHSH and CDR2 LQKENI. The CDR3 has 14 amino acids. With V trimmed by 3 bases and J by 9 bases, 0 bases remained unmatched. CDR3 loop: CASSPGQGASPLHF. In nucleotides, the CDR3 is TGTGCCAGCTCACCGGGACAGGGGGCTTCACCCCTCCACTTT. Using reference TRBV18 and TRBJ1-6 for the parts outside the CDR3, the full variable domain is NAGVMQNPRHLVRRRGQEARLRCSPMKGHSHVYWYRQLPEEGLKFMVYLQKENIIDESGMPKERFSAEFPKEGPSILRIQQVVRGDSAAYFCASSPGQGASPLHFGNGTRLTVT.

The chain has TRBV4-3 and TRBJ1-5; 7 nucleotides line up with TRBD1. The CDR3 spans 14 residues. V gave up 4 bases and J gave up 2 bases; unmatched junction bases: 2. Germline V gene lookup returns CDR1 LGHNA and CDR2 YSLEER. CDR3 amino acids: CASSLDRGNQPQHF. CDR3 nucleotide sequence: TGCGCCAGCAGCCTAGACAGGGGCAATCAGCCCCAGCATTTT.

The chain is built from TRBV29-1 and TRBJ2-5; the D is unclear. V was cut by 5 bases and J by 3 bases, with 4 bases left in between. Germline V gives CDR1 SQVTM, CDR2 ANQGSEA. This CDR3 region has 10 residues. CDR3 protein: CSVLKETQYF. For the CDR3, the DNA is TGCAGCGTTTTAAAAGAGACCCAGTACTTC.

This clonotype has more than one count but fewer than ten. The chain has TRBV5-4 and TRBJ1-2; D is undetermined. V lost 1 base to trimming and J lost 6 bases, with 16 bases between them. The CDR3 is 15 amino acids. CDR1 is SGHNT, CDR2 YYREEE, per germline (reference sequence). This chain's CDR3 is CASSLIVGEVDGYTF. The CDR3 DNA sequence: TGTGCCAGCAGCTTGATTGTGGGTGAGGTGGATGGCTACACCTTC.

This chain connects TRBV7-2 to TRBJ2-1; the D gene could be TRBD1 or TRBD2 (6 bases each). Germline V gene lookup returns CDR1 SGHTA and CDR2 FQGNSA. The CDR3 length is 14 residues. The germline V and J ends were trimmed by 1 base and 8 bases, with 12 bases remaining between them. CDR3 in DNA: TGTGCCAGCAGCTTAGTTTCGGGGGCCCATGAGCAGTTCTTC. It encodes CASSLVSGAHEQFF.

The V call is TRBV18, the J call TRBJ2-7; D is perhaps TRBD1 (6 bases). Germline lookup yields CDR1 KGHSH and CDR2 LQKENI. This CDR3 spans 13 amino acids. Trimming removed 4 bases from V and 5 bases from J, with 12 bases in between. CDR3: CASSLQGNHEQYF. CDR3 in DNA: TGTGCCAGCTCACTCCAGGGGAACCACGAGCAGTACTTC.

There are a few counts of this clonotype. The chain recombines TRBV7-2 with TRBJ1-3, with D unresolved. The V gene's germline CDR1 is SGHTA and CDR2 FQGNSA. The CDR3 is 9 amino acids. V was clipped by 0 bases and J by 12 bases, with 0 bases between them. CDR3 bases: TGTGCCAGCAGCTTAGCCATATATTTT. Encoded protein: CASSLAIYF.